This passage covers 22 T cell receptor beta chains from one sample sequenced in a study of blood T cells in healthy people across ages. PCR was performed a second time for about 7 to 12 cycles using a sample-barcoded 5' primer and a J-beta primer mix. One entry per CDR3 protein results from TCRdb running MiXCR on the 5' RACE reads. In the table there are about 680,000 distinct CDR3 sequences, around half of which are singletons. The sequenced sample consisted of blood. The receptors derive from a woman aged 60-75 years in good health.

This chain links TRBV29-1 with TRBJ2-1; D is possibly TRBD2 (6 bases). Germline CDR1 and CDR2: SQVTM and ANQGSEA. The V and J ends lost 4 bases and 8 bases respectively, with 24 bases between them. This CDR3 is built from 16 residues. The CDR3 protein is CSVGGTGTWGTDEQFF. The CDR3 region has the DNA TGCAGCGTTGGGGGGACCGGGACTTGGGGAACAGATGAGCAGTTCTTC.

This chain links TRBV10-3 with TRBJ2-7; the D is unclear. The germline CDR1 and CDR2 sequences are ENHRY and SYGVKD. CDR3 length: 14 residues. V lost 3 bases to trimming and J lost 0 bases, with 9 bases between them. The CDR3 nucleotides are TGTGCCATCAGTGACCGTGCGGTCTCCTACGAGCAGTACTTC. Protein sequence: CAISDRAVSYEQYF.

This chain uses TRBV10-3 with TRBJ1-1, with D possibly matching TRBD1 (5 bases). The CDR3 sequence is 15 residues long. The germline gives CDR1 ENHRY, CDR2 SYGVKD. With 0 bases removed from V and 1 base from J, the gap between germline ends came to 9 bases. CDR3 in amino acids: CAISESEGRNTEAFF. The CDR3 DNA reads as TGTGCCATCAGTGAGTCGGAGGGGAGGAACACTGAAGCTTTCTTT.

This clonotype was detected only a few times. This chain links TRBV7-2 with TRBJ2-7, with 7 bases lining up with TRBD1. This CDR3 region has 14 residues. J gave up 2 bases and V 6 bases, and 7 bases lay outside the gene matches. CDR1 is SGHTA, CDR2 FQGNSA, per germline. For the CDR3, the DNA is TGTGCCAGCAGACAGGACAGGAACACCTACGAGCAGTACTTC. Its translation: CASRQDRNTYEQYF.

The CDR3 DNA follows: TGCAGTGCTAGGAGGGCGGGCAGCGTACTCAGCTCTGGGGCCAACGTCCTGACTTTC. It yields the protein CSARRAGSVLSSGANVLTF. The chain employs TRBV20-1 and TRBJ2-6; D perhaps matches TRBD2 (5 bases). Looked up from germline, CDR1 is DFQATT and CDR2 is SNEGSKA (reference sequence). V gave up 3 bases and J gave up 0 bases, with 21 bases separating them. This CDR3 is 19 amino acids long.

V gene TRBV7-3 combines with J gene TRBJ2-1; D is ambiguous. The ends were cut back, 5 bases at V and 7 bases at J, with 15 bases in the middle. Germline V gives CDR1 SGHTA, CDR2 FQGTGA. This CDR3 is built from 14 residues. The CDR3, as DNA: TGTGCCAGCAGCGACCCGCGAGGTAGTAATGAGCAGTTCTTC. Translating gives CASSDPRGSNEQFF.

This chain links TRBV7-9 with TRBJ2-1; D uncertain. The CDR3 loop spans 17 amino acids. The V gene's germline CDR1 is SEHNR and CDR2 FQNEAQ (reference sequence). Trimming removed 5 bases at V and 0 bases at J, with 17 bases between. CDR3 loop: CASSPRAGGYSYNEQFF. CDR3 nucleotides: TGTGCCAGCAGCCCCCGCGCTGGCGGCTACTCCTACAATGAGCAGTTCTTC.

This clonotype appeared a single time. The junction differs from germline at one of its ends, possibly a read error. The rearrangement links TRBV20-1 to TRBJ2-7; D is unclear. CDR1 is DFQATT and CDR2 is SNEGSKA in the germline V gene (reference sequence). This CDR3 has 13 residues. The chain's CDR3 is CSARSANSYEQHF. The CDR3 DNA sequence: TGCAGTGCTAGGTCGGCCAACTCCTACGAGCAGCACTTC.

This clonotype was counted between two and nine times. The chain has TRBV20-1 and TRBJ1-6, with a weak D call TRBD1 (6 bases). Trimming cost V 1 base and J 8 bases, with 18 bases left between them. Germline V gives CDR1 DFQATT, CDR2 SNEGSKA (reference sequence). The CDR3 is 16 amino acids. CDR3 protein: CSARALNRDIYSPLHF. CDR3 DNA sequence: TGCAGTGCTAGAGCCCTCAACAGGGATATCTATTCACCCCTCCACTTT.

DNA for the CDR3: TGCAGTTCATCGACCGGGACGGATAATCAGCCCCAGCATTTT. Translation gives CSSSTGTDNQPQHF. V gene TRBV20-1 combines with J gene TRBJ1-5; possibly TRBD1 for D (5 bases). The CDR3 contains 14 residues. The germline V gene encodes CDR1 DFQATT and CDR2 SNEGSKA (reference sequence). Trimming stripped 8 bases from V and 4 bases from J, with 18 bases between.

This clonotype has only a few counts. V and J are TRBV6-1 and TRBJ2-7; 9 bases are shared with TRBD1. With V trimmed by 3 bases and J by 3 bases, 6 bases remained unmatched. The CDR3 is made up of 15 amino acids. From germline, CDR1 is MNHNS and CDR2 SASEGT. CDR3 sequence reads: CASSDPGTGSYEQYF. The CDR3 DNA sequence: TGTGCCAGCAGTGATCCCGGGACAGGGAGCTACGAGCAGTACTTC.

This sequence joins TRBV5-1 and TRBJ2-1, with D perhaps TRBD2 (6 bases). This CDR3 has 17 residues. V was cut by 1 base and J by 0 bases, with 14 bases left in between. Germline V gene sequence: CDR1 SGHRS, CDR2 YFSETQ. The CDR3 is CASSLNLAGSSYNEQFF. In DNA form, the CDR3 reads TGCGCCAGCAGCTTGAATCTTGCGGGAAGCTCCTACAATGAGCAGTTCTTC. Together with reference TRBV5-1 and TRBJ2-1, the CDR3 gives the full variable domain: KAGVTQTPRYLIKTRGQQVTLSCSPISGHRSVSWYQQTPGQGLQFLFEYFSETQRNKGNFPGRFSGRQFSNSRSEMNVSTLELGDSALYLCASSLNLAGSSYNEQFFGPGTRLTVL.

The V call is TRBV24-1, the J call TRBJ1-1; no reliable D call. The CDR3 is 14 amino acids. CDR1 and CDR2 from the germline V gene are KGHDR and SFDVKD. Trimming cost V 5 bases and J 1 base, with 10 bases left between them. Here the CDR3 DNA reads TGTGCCACCAGTGGTAGTTGGGGGAACACTGAAGCTTTCTTT. Translated, it gives CATSGSWGNTEAFF.

This chain links TRBV28 with TRBJ2-5; D unclear. This CDR3 contains 10 residues. CDR1 and CDR2 (germline): MDHEN, SYDVKM. Trimming took 8 bases from V and 7 from J, leaving 8 bases between them. The CDR3 sequence: CASGSRTQYF. As DNA, the CDR3 is TGTGCCAGCGGGTCCAGGACCCAGTACTTC.

This clonotype was picked up many times. This chain links TRBV6-2 or TRBV6-3 with TRBJ1-2, with TRBD1 as a possible D gene (5 bases). The CDR3 totals 14 residues. Trimming shortened V by 6 bases and J by 4 bases, and 15 bases separated the two germline ends. Germline V gives CDR1 MNHEY, CDR2 SVGEGT. This chain's CDR3 is CASRSTRDGYGYTF. The CDR3 DNA sequence: TGTGCCAGCAGATCCACCAGGGACGGCTATGGCTACACCTTC.

This clonotype has a handful of counts. The V call is TRBV20-1, the J call TRBJ2-4; D is possibly TRBD2 (6 bases). Between the trimmed V and J ends, which lost 6 bases and 8 bases, there was a span of 23 bases. Germline CDR1 is DFQATT and CDR2 is SNEGSKA (reference sequence). The CDR3 has 15 residues. CDR3 DNA: TGCAGTGCCCGCGGGGACGGGAGCGGCACTCACATTCAGTACTTC. It yields the protein CSARGDGSGTHIQYF.

This clonotype appeared once. The chain uses TRBV24-1 and TRBJ2-1; D gene unclear. The CDR3 is 13 residues long. Germline CDR1 reads KGHDR; CDR2 reads SFDVKD. Trimming stripped 4 bases from V and 7 bases from J, with 10 bases between. CDR3 DNA: TGTGCCACCAGTGACCTCGACTGGAATGAGCAGTTCTTC. Its protein is CATSDLDWNEQFF.

This chain uses TRBV2 with TRBJ2-1; 7 nucleotides line up with TRBD1. This CDR3 spans 17 amino acids. Germline loops: CDR1 SNHLY, CDR2 FYNNEI. V gave up 1 base and J gave up 7 bases; unmatched junction bases: 13. This CDR3 reads CASSEVSAGGGSNEQFF. CDR3 DNA sequence: TGTGCCAGCAGTGAAGTCTCGGCAGGGGGTGGGTCAAATGAGCAGTTCTTC.

The chain uses TRBV12-3 or TRBV12-4 and TRBJ2-5, with no clear D. V shed 3 bases and J shed 5 bases, with 16 bases lying between them. This CDR3 is 15 amino acids long. The chain's CDR3 is CASSFVGFDRETQYF. CDR3 DNA: TGTGCCAGCAGTTTTGTGGGATTCGATAGGGAGACCCAGTACTTC.

This rearrangement joins TRBV6-5 to TRBJ2-5, with D possibly matching TRBD2 (5 bases). The CDR3 covers 16 residues. Trimming removed 5 bases at V and 5 bases at J, with 21 bases between. CDR1 MNHEY and CDR2 SVGAGI come from the germline V gene. The CDR3, as DNA: TGTGCCAGCAGTCTCTCCACCGGACGCAGAGGGGAGACCCAGTACTTC. Protein: CASSLSTGRRGETQYF.

V usage is TRBV20-1 and J usage is TRBJ2-1; a weak D match, TRBD2 (6 bases). Germline assignment: CDR1 DFQATT and CDR2 SNEGSKA (reference sequence). CDR3 size: 12 residues. V was pared by 6 bases and J by 7 bases, with 13 bases between. The CDR3 spells CSATGTPNEQFF. In DNA, the CDR3 is TGCAGTGCCACCGGGACTCCAAATGAGCAGTTCTTC.

There are a few counts of this clonotype. This chain links TRBV29-1 with TRBJ2-5; the D gene could be TRBD1 or TRBD2 (5 bases each). The V gene lost 4 bases and the J gene lost 0 bases, with 9 bases spanning the gap. Per the germline V gene, CDR1 is SQVTM and CDR2 is ANQGSEA. The CDR3 covers 13 residues. The CDR3 sequence is CSVGWGNQETQYF. CDR3 nucleotide sequence: TGCAGCGTTGGTTGGGGGAACCAAGAGACCCAGTACTTC.